This is a list of T cell receptor beta chains from one sample in a study of blood T cell repertoires in COVID-19. Produced via immunoSEQ multiplex PCR; TCRdb's table is partial and in-frame only. The data contain about 57,000 clones, roughly 86% of them singletons. The specimen sequenced was peripheral blood. The receptor source for this set is a woman aged 80 or over with acute or convalescent COVID-19. The CDR3 runs from the conserved cysteine through the conserved F or W. The D gene is left open where the match is weak. Clone size, where shown, is once, few, many, or a class for clones that have expanded.

d_gene	abundance	v_gene	j_gene	CDR3aa	CDR3nt
TRBD1	.	TRBV25-1	TRBJ2-1	CASRNDLGTGSNEQFF	TGTGCCAGCAGGAACGACCTCGGGACAGGTTCCAATGAGCAGTTCTTC
TRBD1	.	TRBV12-3/TRBV12-4	TRBJ1-2	CASSFGQDGYTF	TGTGCCAGCAGTTTTGGACAGGATGGCTACACCTTC
.	.	TRBV7-2	TRBJ1-2	CASSFLSGDGRYGYTF	TGTGCCAGCAGCTTCCTATCGGGGGACGGACGATATGGCTACACCTTC
TRBD2	.	TRBV9	TRBJ2-5	CASSGLAGGRETQYF	TGTGCCAGCAGCGGACTAGCGGGGGGTAGAGAGACCCAGTACTTC
.	.	TRBV7-9	TRBJ2-3	CASSLTRNTQYF	TGTGCCAGCAGCTTAACGCGAAATACGCAGTATTTT
TRBD2	few	TRBV12-5	TRBJ2-1	CASGPSGSDEQFF	TGTGCTAGTGGTCCGAGCGGGAGTGATGAGCAGTTCTTC
.	.	TRBV7-9	TRBJ2-1	CASSLGRLGGQFF	TGTGCCAGCAGCTTAGGGAGACTAGGTGGGCAGTTCTTC
.	few	TRBV5-8	TRBJ1-1	CASSPRRSEAFF	TGTGCCAGCAGCCCGCGGCGTTCTGAAGCTTTCTTT
.	once	TRBV28	TRBJ2-7	CASSLEGQNYYEQYF	TGTGCCAGCAGTTTGGAGGGACAGAACTACTACGAGCAGTACTTC
.	.	TRBV14	TRBJ1-1	CASSHLSITEAFF	TGTGCCAGCAGCCACCTCAGTATCACTGAAGCTTTCTTT
.	.	TRBV11-3	TRBJ2-3	CASSLVGASTDTQYF	TGTGCCAGCAGCTTAGTTGGGGCTAGCACAGATACGCAGTATTTT
.	.	TRBV5-4	TRBJ1-1	CASSLAALRGNTEAFF	TGTGCCAGCAGCTTGGCCGCATTGCGTGGGAACACTGAAGCTTTCTTT
TRBD1	.	TRBV5-1	TRBJ1-1	CASSSAGGASTEAFF	TGCGCCAGCAGCTCTGCAGGGGGCGCGAGCACTGAAGCTTTCTTT
.	.	TRBV19	TRBJ2-2	CASSIVRAGELFF	TGTGCCAGTAGTATAGTCAGGGCCGGGGAGCTGTTTTTT
TRBD1	.	TRBV29-1	TRBJ2-1	CSVGRTGVYNEQFF	TGCAGCGTGGGAAGGACAGGGGTCTACAATGAGCAGTTCTTC
.	few	TRBV10-1	TRBJ2-7	CASSSGQSAWEQYF	TGCGCCAGCAGCAGCGGACAGTCCGCTTGGGAGCAGTACTTC
.	.	TRBV3-1/TRBV3-2	TRBJ2-5	CASSQDLSPVGGETQYF	TGTGCCAGCAGCCAAGATCTGAGCCCCGTAGGGGGAGAGACCCAGTACTTC
TRBD1	.	TRBV19	TRBJ1-6	CASSRTGQVAPLHF	TGTGCCAGTAGTAGAACCGGACAGGTTGCCCCCCTCCACTTT
.	.	TRBV6-5	TRBJ1-1	CASSLTQNTEAFF	TGTGCCAGCAGTTTAACACAGAACACTGAAGCTTTCTTT
TRBD1	few	TRBV6-4	TRBJ1-2	CASSSDRAFKANYGYTF	TGTGCCAGCAGTTCCGACAGGGCATTTAAAGCTAACTATGGCTACACCTTC
TRBD2	.	TRBV28	TRBJ2-3	CASRKTSASTDTQYF	TGTGCCAGCCGGAAAACTAGCGCTAGCACAGATACGCAGTATTTT
TRBD1	.	TRBV29-1	TRBJ2-5	CSVDGQGEETQYF	TGCAGCGTGGATGGACAGGGAGAAGAGACCCAGTACTTC
.	.	TRBV5-1	TRBJ2-5	CASSRGHLQETQYF	TGCGCCAGCAGCAGGGGCCATCTCCAAGAGACCCAGTACTTC
.	.	TRBV27	TRBJ2-1	CASSWGRVDRGEQFF	TGTGCCAGCAGTTGGGGGCGCGTCGATCGGGGTGAGCAGTTCTTC
TRBD1	.	TRBV19	TRBJ2-7	CASSIGRDRGHEQYF	TGTGCCAGTAGTATTGGCCGGGACAGGGGCCACGAGCAGTACTTC
TRBD1	.	TRBV27	TRBJ2-7	CASSMRDSRLYEQYF	TGTGCCAGCAGTATGAGGGACAGCCGCCTCTACGAGCAGTACTTC
.	.	TRBV3-1/TRBV3-2	TRBJ2-2	CASSTLGSTGELFF	TGTGCCAGCAGCACCCTAGGATCCACCGGGGAGCTGTTTTTT
.	.	TRBV10-1	TRBJ2-1	CARLIKAVEQFF	TGCGCCAGGCTGATTAAAGCCGTAGAGCAGTTCTTC
TRBD1	.	TRBV27	TRBJ1-2	CASSAITGGPSYGYTF	TGTGCCAGCAGTGCGATAACAGGGGGCCCATCCTATGGCTACACCTTC
.	once	TRBV10-2	TRBJ2-1	CASSGSPGGPREQFF	TGCGCCAGCAGTGGAAGCCCCGGGGGGCCGCGTGAGCAGTTCTTC
TRBD1	.	TRBV24-1	TRBJ1-2	CATSDLGRGSEGYTF	TGTGCCACCAGTGATTTAGGCAGGGGGTCGGAGGGCTACACCTTC
.	once	TRBV28	TRBJ1-3	CASSLRLSSGNTIYF	TGTGCCAGCAGTCTGAGGTTAAGCTCTGGAAACACCATATATTTT
.	.	TRBV19	TRBJ1-3	CASSIGAAGNTIYF	TGTGCCAGTAGTATAGGGGCAGCTGGAAACACCATATATTTT
.	once	TRBV5-1	TRBJ2-1	CASSLTLSSYNEQFF	TGCGCCAGCAGCTTGACTCTTAGCTCCTACAATGAGCAGTTCTTC
.	.	TRBV7-6	TRBJ2-7	CASSSKDGGSYEQYF	TGTGCCAGCAGCTCAAAGGACGGAGGTTCCTACGAGCAGTACTTC
.	.	TRBV30	TRBJ2-1	CAWEKDYSYNEQFF	TGTGCCTGGGAGAAAGACTACTCCTACAATGAGCAGTTCTTC
TRBD2	.	TRBV5-1	TRBJ2-5	CASSLALAGETQYF	TGCGCCAGCAGCTTGGCCCTAGCGGGAGAGACCCAGTACTTC
.	.	TRBV5-5	TRBJ1-4	CASTPRPTNEKLFF	TGTGCCAGCACACCCAGGCCAACTAATGAAAAACTGTTTTTT
TRBD2	.	TRBV7-3	TRBJ2-5	CASSLTPLAGRETQYF	TGTGCCAGCAGCTTAACCCCGCTAGCGGGAAGGGAGACCCAGTACTTC
.	.	TRBV30	TRBJ2-5	CAWSPGGQTQYF	TGTGCCTGGAGCCCCGGAGGCCAGACCCAGTACTTC
TRBD1	.	TRBV11-1	TRBJ2-6	CASSWDRAGANVLTF	TGTGCCAGCAGCTGGGACAGGGCTGGGGCCAACGTCCTGACTTTC
.	.	TRBV3-1/TRBV3-2	TRBJ2-5	CASSQSETQYF	TGTGCCAGCAGCCAATCGGAGACCCAGTACTTC
TRBD1	.	TRBV10-1	TRBJ2-2	CASNRDRGGGELFF	TGCGCCAGCAACCGGGACAGGGGAGGCGGGGAGCTGTTTTTT
TRBD1	.	TRBV6-4	TRBJ2-1	CASRRGQGASNEQFF	TGTGCCAGCAGAAGGGGACAGGGGGCGTCCAATGAGCAGTTCTTC